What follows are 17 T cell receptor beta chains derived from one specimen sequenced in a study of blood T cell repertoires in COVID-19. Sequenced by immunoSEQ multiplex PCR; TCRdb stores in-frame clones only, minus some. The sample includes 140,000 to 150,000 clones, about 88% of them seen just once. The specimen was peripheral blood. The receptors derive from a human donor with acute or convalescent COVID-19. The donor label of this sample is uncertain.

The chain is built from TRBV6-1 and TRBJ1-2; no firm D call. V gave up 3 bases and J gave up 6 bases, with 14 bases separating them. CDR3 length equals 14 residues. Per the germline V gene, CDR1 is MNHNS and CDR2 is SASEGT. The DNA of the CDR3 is TGTGCCAGCAGTGAGAACGGGATCTGGGATGGCTACACCTTC. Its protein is CASSENGIWDGYTF.

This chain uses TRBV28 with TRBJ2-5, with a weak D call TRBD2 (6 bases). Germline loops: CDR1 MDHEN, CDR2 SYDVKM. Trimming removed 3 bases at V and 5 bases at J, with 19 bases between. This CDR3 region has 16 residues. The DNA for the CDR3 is TGTGCCAGCAGTTTCACGGCCGGGACTCTCCTTGAGACCCAGTACTTC. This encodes CASSFTAGTLLETQYF. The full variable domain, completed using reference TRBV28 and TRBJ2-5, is DVKVTQSSRYLVKRTGEKVFLECVQDMDHENMFWYRQDPGLGLRLIYFSYDVKMKEKGDIPEGYSVSREKKERFSLILESASTNQTSMYLCASSFTAGTLLETQYFGPGTRLLVL.

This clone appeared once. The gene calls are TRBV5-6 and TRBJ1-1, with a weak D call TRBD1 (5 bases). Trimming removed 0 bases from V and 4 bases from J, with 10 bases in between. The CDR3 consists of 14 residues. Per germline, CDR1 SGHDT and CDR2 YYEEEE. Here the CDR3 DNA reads TGTGCCAGCAGCTTGGACAGGTTAAGCACTGAAGCTTTCTTT. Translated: CASSLDRLSTEAFF.

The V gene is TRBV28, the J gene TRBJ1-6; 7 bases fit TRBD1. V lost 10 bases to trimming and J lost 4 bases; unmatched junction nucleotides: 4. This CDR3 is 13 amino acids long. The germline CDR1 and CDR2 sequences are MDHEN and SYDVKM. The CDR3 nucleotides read TGTGCCACCAGGGGACAGTATAATTCACCCCTCCACTTT. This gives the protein CATRGQYNSPLHF.

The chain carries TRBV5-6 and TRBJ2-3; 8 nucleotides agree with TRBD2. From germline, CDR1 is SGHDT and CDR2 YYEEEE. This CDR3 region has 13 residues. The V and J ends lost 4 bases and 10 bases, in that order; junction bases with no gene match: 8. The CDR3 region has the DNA TGTGCCAGCAGCGGAACCGGGACTAGGGCGCAGTATTTT. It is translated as CASSGTGTRAQYF.

The CDR3 coding sequence is TGTGCCAGCAGTGACCCAGGGGGCAATCAGCCCCAGCATTTT. Translation gives CASSDPGGNQPQHF. The chain has TRBV25-1 and TRBJ1-5; D might be TRBD1 (6 bases). The CDR3 is made up of 14 amino acids. From germline, CDR1 is MGHDK and CDR2 SYGVNS. V lost 3 bases and J lost 2, with 8 bases in between.

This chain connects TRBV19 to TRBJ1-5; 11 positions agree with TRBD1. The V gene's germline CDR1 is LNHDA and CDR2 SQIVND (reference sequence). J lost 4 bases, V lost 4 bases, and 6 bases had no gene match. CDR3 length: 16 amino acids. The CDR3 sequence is CASSSEDRGLNQPQHF. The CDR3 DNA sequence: TGTGCCAGTAGTAGCGAGGACAGGGGGCTTAATCAGCCCCAGCATTTT.

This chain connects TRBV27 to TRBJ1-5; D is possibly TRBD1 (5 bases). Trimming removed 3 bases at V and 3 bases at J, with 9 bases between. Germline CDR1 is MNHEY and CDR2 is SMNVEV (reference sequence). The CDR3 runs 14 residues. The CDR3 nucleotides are TGTGCCAGCAGTTTTAGGGGTAACAATCAGCCCCAGCATTTT. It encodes CASSFRGNNQPQHF.

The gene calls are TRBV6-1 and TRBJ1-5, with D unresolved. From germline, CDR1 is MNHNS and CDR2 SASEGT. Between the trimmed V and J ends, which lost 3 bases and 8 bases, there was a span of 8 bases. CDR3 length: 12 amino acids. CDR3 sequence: CASSDYSKPQHF. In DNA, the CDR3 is TGTGCCAGCAGTGATTATAGCAAGCCCCAGCATTTT.

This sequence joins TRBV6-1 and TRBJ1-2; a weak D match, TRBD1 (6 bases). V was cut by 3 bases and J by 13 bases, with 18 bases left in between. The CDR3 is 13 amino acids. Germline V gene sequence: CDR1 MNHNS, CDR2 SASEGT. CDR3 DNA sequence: TGTGCCAGCAGTGAGGATTTGGGGGGGCGGCGCACCTTC. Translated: CASSEDLGGRRTF.

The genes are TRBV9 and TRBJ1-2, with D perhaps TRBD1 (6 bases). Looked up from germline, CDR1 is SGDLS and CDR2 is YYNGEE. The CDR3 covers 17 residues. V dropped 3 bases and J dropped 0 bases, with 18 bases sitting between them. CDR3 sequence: CASSATTGRSANYGYTF. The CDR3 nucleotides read TGTGCCAGCAGCGCAACGACAGGTAGATCAGCTAACTATGGCTACACCTTC.

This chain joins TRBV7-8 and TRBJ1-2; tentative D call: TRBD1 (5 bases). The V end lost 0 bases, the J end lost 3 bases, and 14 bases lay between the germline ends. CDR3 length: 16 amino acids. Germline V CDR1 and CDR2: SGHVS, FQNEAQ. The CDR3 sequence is CASSLAGQSLYYGYTF. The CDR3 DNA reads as TGTGCCAGCAGCTTAGCGGGGCAGTCCCTCTACTATGGCTACACCTTC.

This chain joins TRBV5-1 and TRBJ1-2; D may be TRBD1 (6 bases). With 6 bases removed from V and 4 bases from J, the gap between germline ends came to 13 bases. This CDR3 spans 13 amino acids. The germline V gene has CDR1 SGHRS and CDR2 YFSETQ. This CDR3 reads CASKLDRIYGYTF. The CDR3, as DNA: TGCGCCAGCAAGCTGGACAGAATCTATGGCTACACCTTC.

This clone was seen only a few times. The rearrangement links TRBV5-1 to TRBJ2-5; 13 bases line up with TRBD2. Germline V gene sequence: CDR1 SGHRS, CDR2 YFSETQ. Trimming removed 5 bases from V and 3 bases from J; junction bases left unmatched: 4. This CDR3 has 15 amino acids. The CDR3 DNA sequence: TGCGCCAGCAGTCAACTAGCGGGGGGGGAAGAGACCCAGTACTTC. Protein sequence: CASSQLAGGEETQYF.

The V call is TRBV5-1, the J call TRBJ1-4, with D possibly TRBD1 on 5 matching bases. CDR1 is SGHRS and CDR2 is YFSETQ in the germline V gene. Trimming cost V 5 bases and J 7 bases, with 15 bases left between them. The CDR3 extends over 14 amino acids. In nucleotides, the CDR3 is TGCGCCAGCAGTTCACAGGTCGGGGGTGAAAAACTGTTTTTT. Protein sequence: CASSSQVGGEKLFF.

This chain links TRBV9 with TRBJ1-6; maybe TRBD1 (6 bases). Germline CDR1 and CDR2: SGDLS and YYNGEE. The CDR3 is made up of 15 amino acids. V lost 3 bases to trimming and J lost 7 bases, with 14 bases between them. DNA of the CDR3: TGTGCCAGCAGCGAAGGAGGACAGCAAAATTCACCCCTCCACTTT. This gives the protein CASSEGGQQNSPLHF. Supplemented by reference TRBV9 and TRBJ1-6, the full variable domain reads DSGVTQTPKHLITATGQRVTLRCSPRSGDLSVYWYQQSLDQGLQFLIQYYNGEERAKGNILERFSAQQFPDLHSELNLSSLELGDSALYFCASSEGGQQNSPLHFGNGTRLTVT.

CDR3 sequence reads: CARSPRGYLARDYEQYF. The CDR3 nucleotides read TGTGCCAGAAGCCCGAGAGGCTACCTAGCAAGAGACTACGAGCAGTACTTC. The chain links TRBV5-3 to TRBJ2-7; possible D gene TRBD2, 5 bases. TRBV5-3 is an ORF, with its function uncertain. The CDR3 spans 17 residues. V was shortened by 4 bases and J by 3 bases, with 23 bases between the two germline ends.